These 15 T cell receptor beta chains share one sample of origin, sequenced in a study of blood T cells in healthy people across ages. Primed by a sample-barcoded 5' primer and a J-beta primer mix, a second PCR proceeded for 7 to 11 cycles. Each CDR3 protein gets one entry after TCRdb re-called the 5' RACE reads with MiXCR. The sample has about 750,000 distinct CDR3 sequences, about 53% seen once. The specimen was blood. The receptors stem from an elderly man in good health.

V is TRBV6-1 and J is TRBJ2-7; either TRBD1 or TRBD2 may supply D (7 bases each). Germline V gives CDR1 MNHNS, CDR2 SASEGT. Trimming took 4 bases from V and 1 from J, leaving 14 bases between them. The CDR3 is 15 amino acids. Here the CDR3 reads CASSVNRGGSYEQYF. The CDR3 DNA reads TGTGCCAGCAGTGTAAACAGGGGAGGGTCCTACGAGCAGTACTTC.

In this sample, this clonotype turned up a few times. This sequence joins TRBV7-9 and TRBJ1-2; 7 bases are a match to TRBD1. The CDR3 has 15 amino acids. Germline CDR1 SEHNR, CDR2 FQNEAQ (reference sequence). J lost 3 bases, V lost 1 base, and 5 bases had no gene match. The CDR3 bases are TGTGCCAGCAGCTTAGGTGACAGGGAGGACTATGGCTACACCTTC. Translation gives CASSLGDREDYGYTF.

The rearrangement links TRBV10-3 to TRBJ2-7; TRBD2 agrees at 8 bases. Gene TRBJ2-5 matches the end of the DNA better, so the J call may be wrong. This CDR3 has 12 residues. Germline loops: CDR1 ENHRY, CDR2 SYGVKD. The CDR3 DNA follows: TGTGCCGTCGCGGGAGGAGTAGAGACCCAGTACTTC. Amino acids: CAVAGGVETQYF.

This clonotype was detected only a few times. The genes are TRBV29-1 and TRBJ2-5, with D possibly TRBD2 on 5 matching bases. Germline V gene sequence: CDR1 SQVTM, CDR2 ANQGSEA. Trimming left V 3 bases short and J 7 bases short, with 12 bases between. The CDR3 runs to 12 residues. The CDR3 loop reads CSVDSGSATQYF. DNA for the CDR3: TGCAGCGTTGACTCGGGGTCCGCGACCCAGTACTTC.

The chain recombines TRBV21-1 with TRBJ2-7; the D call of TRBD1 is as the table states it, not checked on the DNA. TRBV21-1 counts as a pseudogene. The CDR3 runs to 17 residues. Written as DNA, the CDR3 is TGTGCCAGCAGCAAAGCCAAAGATCGGACAAGAACCTACGAGCAGTACTTC. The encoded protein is CASSKAKDRTRTYEQYF.

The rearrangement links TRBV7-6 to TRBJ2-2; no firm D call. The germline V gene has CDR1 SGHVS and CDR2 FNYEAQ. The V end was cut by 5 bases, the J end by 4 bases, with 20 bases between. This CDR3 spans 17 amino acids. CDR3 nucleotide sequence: TGTGCCAGCAGCCTCCGCCCCGGAGTAGTAAGCACCGGGGAGCTGTTTTTT. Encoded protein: CASSLRPGVVSTGELFF.

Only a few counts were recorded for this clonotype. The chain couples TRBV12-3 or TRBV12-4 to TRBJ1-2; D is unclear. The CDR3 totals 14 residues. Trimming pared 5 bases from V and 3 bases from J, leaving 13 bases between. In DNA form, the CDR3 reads TGTGCCAGCAGTCAACGCCTGGGCCACTATGGCTACACCTTC. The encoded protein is CASSQRLGHYGYTF.

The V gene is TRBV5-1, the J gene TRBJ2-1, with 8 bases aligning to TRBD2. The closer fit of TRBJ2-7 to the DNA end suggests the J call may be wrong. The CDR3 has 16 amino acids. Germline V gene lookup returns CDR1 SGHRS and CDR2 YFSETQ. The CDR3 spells CASSPPGSGNYNEQYF. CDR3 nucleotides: TGCGCCAGCAGCCCCCCGGGTAGCGGGAACTACAATGAGCAGTACTTC.

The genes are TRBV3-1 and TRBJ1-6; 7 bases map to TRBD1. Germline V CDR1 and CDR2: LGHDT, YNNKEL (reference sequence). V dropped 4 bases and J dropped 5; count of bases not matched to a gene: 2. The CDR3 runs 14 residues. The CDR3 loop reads CASSPGQNNSPLHF. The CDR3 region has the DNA TGTGCCAGCAGCCCGGGACAGAATAATTCACCCCTCCACTTT.

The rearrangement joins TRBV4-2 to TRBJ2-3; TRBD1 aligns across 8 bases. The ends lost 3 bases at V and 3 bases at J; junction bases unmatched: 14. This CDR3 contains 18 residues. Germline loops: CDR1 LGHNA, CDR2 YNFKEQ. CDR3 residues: CASSHRGKTGERTDTQYF. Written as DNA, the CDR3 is TGTGCCAGCAGCCACAGAGGGAAGACAGGGGAGAGGACAGATACGCAGTATTTT.

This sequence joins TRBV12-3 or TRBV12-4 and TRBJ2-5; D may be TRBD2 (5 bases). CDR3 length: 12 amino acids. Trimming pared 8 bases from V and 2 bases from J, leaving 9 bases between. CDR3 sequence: CASRRAQETQYF. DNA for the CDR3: TGTGCCAGCCGGCGGGCACAAGAGACCCAGTACTTC.

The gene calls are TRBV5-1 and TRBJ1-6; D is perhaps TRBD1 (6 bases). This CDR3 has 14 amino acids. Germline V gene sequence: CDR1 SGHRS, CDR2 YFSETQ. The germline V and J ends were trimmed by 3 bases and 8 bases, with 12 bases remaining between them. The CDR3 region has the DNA TGCGCCAGCAGCTACCGGGACATAGATTCACCCCTCCACTTT. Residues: CASSYRDIDSPLHF.

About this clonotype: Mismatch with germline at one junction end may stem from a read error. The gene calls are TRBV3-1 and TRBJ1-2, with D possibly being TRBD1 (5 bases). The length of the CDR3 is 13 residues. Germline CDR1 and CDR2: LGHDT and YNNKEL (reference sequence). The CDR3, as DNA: TGTGCCAACAGCCAAGACCCGAGGGGTGGCTACACCTTC. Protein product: CANSQDPRGGYTF.

The CDR3 nucleotides read TGTGCCAGCAGCCAAGTCAGGGGTCAAGAGACCCAGTACTTC. Encoded protein: CASSQVRGQETQYF. The genes are TRBV3-1 and TRBJ2-5, with a tentative D call TRBD1 (6 bases). V lost 1 base, J lost 2 bases, and 8 bases lay in between. There are 14 residues in the CDR3. Germline CDR1 LGHDT, CDR2 YNNKEL (reference sequence).

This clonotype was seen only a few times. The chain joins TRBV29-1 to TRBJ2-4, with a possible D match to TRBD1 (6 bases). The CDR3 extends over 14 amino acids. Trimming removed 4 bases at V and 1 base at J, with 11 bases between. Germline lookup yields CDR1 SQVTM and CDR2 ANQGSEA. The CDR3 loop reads CSVGLGAAKNIQYF. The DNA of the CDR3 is TGCAGCGTTGGGCTGGGGGCGGCCAAAAACATTCAGTACTTC.